This TCR beta chain was recovered during a study of blood T cell repertoires in COVID-19 (TCRdb year 2020). For the wider study: Samples covering the acute and convalescent phases of COVID-19 were provided by collaborators in the United States, Italy and Spain. Where available, HLA class I and class II types were taken from metadata supplied by the sample provider and were not determined by assay-based typing. A freely available public database, intended as a resource for researchers studying the immune response to SARS-CoV-2, is where the repertoires were released. Samples were obtained from the ongoing ImmuneRACE study (first 160 participants) and from 950 to 1,500 subjects provided by 6 global collaborators. Subjects who had been exposed to COVID-19, were actively infected with it, or had recovered from it provided the deeply sampled blood TCRbeta repertoires that made up the dataset. The material from the prospective study consisted of cDNA or gDNA derived from T cells, B-cell-depleted T cells, or PBMCs. A de-identified subject ID, COVID-19 status, age in years and sex were almost always included in the sample metadata. Summary of the overall study and its limitations: Clinical and demographic metadata were provided uncurated, with the amount varying by source and participant.

The collaborating institutions used their own protocols to collect whole blood in K2EDTA tubes. For TCRbeta analysis, collaborators shipped samples in one of three forms: frozen whole blood, isolated PBMCs, or DNA extracted from either of those sample types. Of note for this clone: Its antigen is not yet known. No quality values exist for individual bases; no much larger clone is one base distant.

The immunoSEQ Assay, a bias-controlled multiplex PCR, was used to amplify TCRbeta CDR3 regions from genomic DNA. From the authors' description of their analysis: The number of nucleated cells in each sample was estimated from the amplification of reference gene primers within the assay. Sequence reads were collapsed and filtered to measure the absolute abundance of every unique TCRbeta CDR3 rearrangement. For each sample, productive Simpson clonality was calculated by taking the square root of Simpson's diversity index across productive rearrangements. TCRdb re-hosts the immuneACCESS table, in-frame sequences only. Its copies lack some clones; in the studies checked, an unresolved V gene accounts for under half of them, and the cause for the rest is not known. That table is the source of V, J and clone size, and D and trimming were worked out from the DNA. The sample records 400,000 to 550,000 clones, around nine tenths of which are singletons. The ten largest clones represent approximately 4.5% of the sample.

CDR1 and CDR2 (DFQATT, SNEGSKA) derive from the germline V gene (reference sequence). From cysteine to phenylalanine, the CDR3 is 11 amino acids long. The retained sequence is limited to the CDR3, 33 bases, with the frame set at the first base. The junction shows trimming of 5 bases on V and 4 bases on J, plus 9 bases between the germline ends. The TCR originated in a woman in her twenties or thirties with acute or convalescent COVID-19. Source material: peripheral blood. The chain links TRBV20-1 with TRBJ2-7; possibly the D gene is TRBD2, per 5 matching bases. The CDR3 protein sequence reads: CSAVLGYEQYF. The bases read TGCAGTGCTGTACTAGGTTACGAGCAGTACTTC.